This TCR beta chain comes out of a study of cytomegalovirus exposure and HLA in healthy donors. Across the whole study: Among about 179 million T cells, an earlier analysis found around 100 million unique TCR beta sequences.

V gave up 8 bases and J gave up 7 bases, with 21 bases separating them. The CDR3 is made up of 14 amino acids. Germline CDR1 is MNHEY and CDR2 is SVGAGI. A multiplex PCR was run with 60 Vbeta primers and 13 Jbeta primers. Some clones are missing from TCRdb's copy, which holds only in-frame ones; the method was immunoSEQ multiplex PCR. With some 83,000 clones in the sample, the ten largest clones hold around 1.1%. Points from the study as a whole: Follow-up analysis later connected one missense variant in DCLRE1C with trimming of TCR beta V- and J-genes.

A note on this clone: What it binds is unknown.

The V gene is TRBV6-5, the J gene TRBJ2-7, with D hard to call. Sequencing was performed on PBMCs. This clonotype originated in a woman aged 25 to 39 in good health and CMV-seronegative. The CDR3 DNA reads as TGTGCCAGCCGAACCACCTTTGCCCCTCAGGAGCAGTACTTC. As protein: CASRTTFAPQEQYF.